The TCR beta chain described here comes from a study of blood T cell repertoires in COVID-19. Across the study: COVID-19 samples, acute and convalescent, were from the United States, Italy and Spain. PBMCs, B-cell-depleted T cells, or T cells provided the cDNA or gDNA that made up the material.

CDR3 length: 13 amino acids. Trimming stripped 10 bases from V and 0 bases from J, with 10 bases between. Germline-derived CDR1 and CDR2 are SNHLY and FYNNEI. Per the study methods: The assay estimated nucleated cells by amplifying reference gene primers. Assay used: immunoSEQ multiplex PCR; TCRdb lists only in-frame clones, some missing. For V, J and clone size, that table is used; D and trimming come from the DNA. The repertoire consists of roughly 100,000 clones, with roughly nine tenths occurring once and the leading ten covering 1.8%. Sequencing used peripheral blood. This TCR derives from a human donor with active COVID-19. The donor label of this sample is uncertain. The V gene is TRBV2, the J gene TRBJ2-1, with D possibly being TRBD2 (5 bases). CDR3 residues: CATGLSSYNEQFF. CDR3 in DNA: TGTGCCACCGGACTGAGCTCCTACAATGAGCAGTTCTTC.